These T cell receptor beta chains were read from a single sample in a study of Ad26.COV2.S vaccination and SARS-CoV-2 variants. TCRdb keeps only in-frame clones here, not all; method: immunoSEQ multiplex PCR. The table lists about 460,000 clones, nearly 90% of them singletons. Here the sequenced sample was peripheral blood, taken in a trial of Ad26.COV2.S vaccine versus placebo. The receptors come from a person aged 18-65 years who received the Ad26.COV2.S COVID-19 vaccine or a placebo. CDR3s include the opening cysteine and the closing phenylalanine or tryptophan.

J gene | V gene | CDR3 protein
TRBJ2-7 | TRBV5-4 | CASSLIPVHEQYF
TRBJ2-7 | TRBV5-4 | CASSLGERREQYF
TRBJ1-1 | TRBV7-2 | CASSFGIGKGDTEAFF
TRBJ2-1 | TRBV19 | CASSIQAPSYNEQFF
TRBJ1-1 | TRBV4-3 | CASSQDLGLNTEAFF
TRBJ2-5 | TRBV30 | CAWGEEEAQETQYF
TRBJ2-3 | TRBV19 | CASSSGLAGGGDTQYF
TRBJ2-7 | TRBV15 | CATSRADKIREQYF
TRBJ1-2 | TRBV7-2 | CASSFDRGNYGYTF
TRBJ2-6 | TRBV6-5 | CASTRQISGANVLTF
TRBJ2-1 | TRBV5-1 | CASSLGAGVYNEQFF
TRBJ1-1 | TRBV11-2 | CASSLQNPKVEAFF
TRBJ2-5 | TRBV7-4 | CASSPGQGEAGGPKTQYF
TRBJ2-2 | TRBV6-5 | CASSYSILTGELFF
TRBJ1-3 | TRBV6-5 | CASSYGVGSSGNTIYF
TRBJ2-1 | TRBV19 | CASGPGGTSDEQFF
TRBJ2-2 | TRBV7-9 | CASTNVGTGAFAELFF
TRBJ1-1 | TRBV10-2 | CASSETGNTEAFF
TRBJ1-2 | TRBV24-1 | CATSDLRDRVGLNYGYTF
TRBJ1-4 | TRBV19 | CASSETHPREKLFF
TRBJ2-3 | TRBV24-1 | CATSDSAEPTDTQYF
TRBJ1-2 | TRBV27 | CASSQGPFYGYTF